This TCR beta chain was retrieved from a study of T-cell memory formation after mild COVID-19. Study as a whole: TCR clusters showed largely donor specificity. Study-level results: Within pre-infection memory, some responding clones were found, suggesting cross-reactive memory joined. Researchers report contracting CD4+ clones mostly in CM and EM, with CD8+ clones in EMRA.

This clonotype was picked up many times. Its antigen is undetermined. Employing constant-segment primers, 5'RACE generated TCR alpha and TCR beta cDNA libraries bearing sample barcodes and UMIs. TCRdb itself ran the 5' RACE reads through MiXCR, one entry per CDR3 protein. The sample shows almost 45,000 distinct CDR3 sequences, about 6.3% of them seen only once. The CDR3 covers 13 residues. Germline-derived CDR1 and CDR2 are MNHEY and SMNVEV (reference sequence). V trimming: 5 bases; J trimming: 14 bases; junction bases outside the gene matches: 10. Input material: PBMCs or a T cell subset sorted from them (not recorded which). The rearrangement uses TRBV27 and TRBJ2-1, with 9 bases identical to TRBD1. This clonotype was obtained from an adult who had mild COVID-19 (a few samples of this study predate the infection). Cell type and time point are not known. CDR3 DNA sequence: TGTGCCAGCAGTCCAAACCGGGACAGGGAGGAGTTCTTC. It codes for CASSPNRDREEFF.